This is a list of T cell receptor beta chains from one sample in a study of spatial heterogeneity in lung cancer. TCRdb itself ran the 5' RACE reads through MiXCR, one entry per CDR3 protein. The sample contains 23,000 or so distinct CDR3 sequences, roughly 4.5% of which appear only once. This sample comprised PBMCs, obtained at surgery. All receptors derive from a male donor with early-stage non-small cell lung cancer. The CDR3 runs from the conserved cysteine through the conserved F or W. D genes are given only for firm matches. Clone sizes are given selectively: once, few, many, or a class where the clone is expanded.

TRBV30,NA,NA,TRBJ2-7,TGTGCCTGGAGCCTATTTACCTACGAGCAGTACTTC,CAWSLFTYEQYF
TRBV12-3/TRBV12-4,many,NA,TRBJ1-2,TGTGCCAGCAGCACGGACAGCTATGGCTACACCTTC,CASSTDSYGYTF
TRBV9,many,NA,TRBJ1-6,TGTGCCAGCAGCCCGCAGGGTGGGAGATCACCCCTCCACTTT,CASSPQGGRSPLHF
TRBV30,few,TRBD1,TRBJ1-1,TGTGCCTGGGACAGGGGGCTGGGCACTGAAGCTTTCTTT,CAWDRGLGTEAFF
TRBV7-9,many,NA,TRBJ1-1,TGTGCCAGCAGCCCTGGGACCGGGACCCGCGAAGCTTTCTTT,CASSPGTGTREAFF
TRBV11-3,many,NA,TRBJ1-6,TGTGCCAGCAGCTTAGATCATTTTTCACCCCTCCACTTT,CASSLDHFSPLHF
TRBV19,many,TRBD1,TRBJ1-5,TGTGCCAGTAGGACGGGGGACAGGGGAGTAAATCAGCCCCAGCATTTT,CASRTGDRGVNQPQHF
TRBV5-6,many,NA,TRBJ2-3,TGTGCCAGCAGCTTGGCTGGCTATCCGAGGCTGGAGGATACGCAGTATTTT,CASSLAGYPRLEDTQYF
TRBV6-1,many,NA,TRBJ1-1,TGTGCCAGCAGTGCCGGGCCGGCCAACACTGAAGCTTTCTTT,CASSAGPANTEAFF
TRBV10-3,few,NA,TRBJ1-1,TGTGCCATCAGTGTACAGAACACTGAAGCTTTCTTT,CAISVQNTEAFF
TRBV19,many,NA,TRBJ1-2,TGTGCCAGTTTACCCAAAGGACAGACCAACTATGGCTACACCTTC,CASLPKGQTNYGYTF
TRBV7-2,many,TRBD1,TRBJ1-6,TGTGCCAGCACCCAGACGGGACAGGAAAAACTTTCACCCCTCCACTTT,CASTQTGQEKLSPLHF
TRBV2,many,NA,TRBJ2-3,TGTGCCAGCAACCCCCGTAGCCCAGATACGCAGTATTTT,CASNPRSPDTQYF
TRBV4-3,many,NA,TRBJ2-3,TGCGCCAGCAGCCAAGGGAGAAGCACAGATACGCAGTATTTT,CASSQGRSTDTQYF
TRBV11-2,medium-sized,NA,TRBJ2-7,TGTGCCAGCAGCCCCCAGCTAGGCGCGGCCTACGAGCAGTACTTC,CASSPQLGAAYEQYF
TRBV7-2,many,TRBD1,TRBJ2-7,TGTGCCAGCAGCGGGGGAGGGACAGGGTACTACGAGCAGTACTTC,CASSGGGTGYYEQYF
TRBV12-3/TRBV12-4,many,TRBD1,TRBJ2-7,TGTGCCAGCAGCCCCGGGACAGAGCGCTACGAGCAGTACTTC,CASSPGTERYEQYF
TRBV11-1,many,NA,TRBJ2-7,TGTGCCAGCAGCGTGTTTCGGGACCCAACCTACGAGCAGTACTTC,CASSVFRDPTYEQYF
TRBV5-1,many,NA,TRBJ2-2,TGCGCCAGCAGCAAAGGGACCTGGAGCACCGGGGAGCTGTTTTTT,CASSKGTWSTGELFF
TRBV18,many,TRBD1,TRBJ1-1,TGTGCCAGCTCACCGGGACAGGGGAACACTGAAGCTTTCTTT,CASSPGQGNTEAFF
TRBV7-9,many,NA,TRBJ1-5,TGTGCCAGCAGCTTTTTCGGCCAGGGAGGCAATCAGCCCCAGCATTTT,CASSFFGQGGNQPQHF
TRBV18,many,NA,TRBJ1-2,TGTGCCAGCTCACCAGGGGTTTTTTCGTATAATGGCTACACCTTC,CASSPGVFSYNGYTF
TRBV6-5,many,NA,TRBJ2-3,TGTGCCAGCAGGGTTACAGACACAGATACGCAGTATTTT,CASRVTDTDTQYF
TRBV12-3/TRBV12-4,NA,TRBD1,TRBJ1-1,TGTGCCAGTTCGACAGGGGCAGGCCTAGGGAACACTGAAGCTTTCTTT,CASSTGAGLGNTEAFF
TRBV5-4,many,NA,TRBJ1-1,TGTGCCAGCAGCTTTAATATGGCACGATTGAACACTGAAGCTTTCTTT,CASSFNMARLNTEAFF
TRBV12-3/TRBV12-4,medium-sized,TRBD1,TRBJ2-1,TGTGCCAGCAGCTCCCAACAGGGGGTTAGAGGCACCTACAATGAGCAGTTCTTC,CASSSQQGVRGTYNEQFF
TRBV7-9,many,NA,TRBJ1-5,TGTGCCAGCAGCTTCGTGGGAAGTCTCGGTCAGCCCCAGCATTTT,CASSFVGSLGQPQHF
TRBV27,many,TRBD1,TRBJ2-7,TGTGCCAGCAGGGACAGGGCCCGCGAGCAGTACTTC,CASRDRAREQYF
TRBV5-1,many,NA,TRBJ2-3,TGCGCCAGCAGCTTGGCGGGGACGACGGATACGCAGTATTTT,CASSLAGTTDTQYF
TRBV12-3/TRBV12-4,many,NA,TRBJ2-7,TGTGCCAGCAAATTGACCGGGAGTACCTACGAGCAGTACTTC,CASKLTGSTYEQYF
TRBV19,many,TRBD1,TRBJ2-3,TGTGCCACCAAGACAGGGGGCAGGGCAGATACGCAGTATTTT,CATKTGGRADTQYF
TRBV4-3,many,NA,TRBJ2-7,TGCGCCAGCAGCCAAGGGCGCCAGGGGATCTACGAGCAGTACTTC,CASSQGRQGIYEQYF
TRBV20-1,many,NA,TRBJ1-2,TGCAGTGCTAGAGATGAAGCACGGAGATACTATGGCTACACCTTC,CSARDEARRYYGYTF
TRBV5-1,many,NA,TRBJ2-3,TGCGCCAGCAGTTACCCCACAGATACGCAGTATTTT,CASSYPTDTQYF
TRBV29-1,many,NA,TRBJ2-7,TGCAGCGTTGACGTGGGATACGAGCAGTACTTC,CSVDVGYEQYF
TRBV3-1,many,NA,TRBJ2-1,TGTGCCAGCAGCCAAGAGGGGCTAGGGGTATACAATGAGCAGTTCTTC,CASSQEGLGVYNEQFF
TRBV24-1,many,TRBD1,TRBJ2-5,TGTGCCACCAGTGACGACAGGGGAGAGACCCAGTACTTC,CATSDDRGETQYF
TRBV6-2/TRBV6-3,many,NA,TRBJ2-7,TGTGCCAGCAGTTTAGGGGTATGGTACGAGCAGTACTTC,CASSLGVWYEQYF
TRBV2,many,TRBD1,TRBJ2-7,TGTGCCGGCGTCGCCGGGACAGGGAACGAGCAGTACTTC,CAGVAGTGNEQYF
TRBV7-9,many,TRBD1,TRBJ2-3,TGTGCCATCAACTTCCGGGACAGGGCTAGCACAGATACGCAGTATTTT,CAINFRDRASTDTQYF
TRBV10-2,many,NA,TRBJ1-5,TGCGCCAGCAGCAGATCTGCAGGAAATCAGCCCCAGCATTTT,CASSRSAGNQPQHF
TRBV7-2,medium-sized,NA,TRBJ1-5,TGTGCCAGCAGCCGTGAAGGGAGCAATCAGCCCCAGCATTTT,CASSREGSNQPQHF
TRBV18,many,TRBD2,TRBJ2-7,TGTGCCAGCTCACCTGGACTAGCGAACTACGAGCAGTACTTC,CASSPGLANYEQYF
TRBV20-1,many,TRBD2,TRBJ2-1,TGCAGTGCTAGAGATTCCCTAGCGGGGGCTCCCAATGAGCAGTTCTTC,CSARDSLAGAPNEQFF